Listed below are T cell receptor beta chains from one sample, sequenced in a study of Graves' ophthalmopathy and Graves' hyperthyroidism. TCRdb reanalysed the multiplex PCR reads using MiXCR and keeps one entry per CDR3 protein. This table has hundreds of thousands of distinct CDR3 sequences, 15% to 19% appearing once. The sequenced sample consisted of peripheral blood. These receptors came from a woman between 18 and 29 years old with stable Graves' hyperthyroidism. Each CDR3 is given with its conserved first and last residue. D genes are given only for firm matches. A clone size is listed for some rows: how often the clone was seen (once, few, many), or a class if it is expanded.

d_call	j_call	v_call	clone_size	cdr3_aa	cdr3_nt
TRBD1	TRBJ2-7	TRBV28	many	CASVTGDGYEQYF	TGTGCCAGCGTGACAGGGGATGGCTACGAGCAGTACTTC
-	TRBJ2-7	TRBV6-1	many	CASSGTSEQYF	TGTGCCAGCAGTGGGACAAGCGAGCAGTACTTC
TRBD1	TRBJ1-2	TRBV6-1	few	CASSRRDSGPGYTF	TGTGCCAGCAGTCGCCGGGACAGTGGACCTGGCTACACCTTC
TRBD1	TRBJ1-5	TRBV6-1	-	CASSINRGTQPQHF	TGTGCCAGCAGTATTAACAGGGGTACTCAGCCCCAGCATTTT
TRBD1	TRBJ1-1	TRBV20-1	many	CSASPPGQSAEAFF	TGCAGTGCTAGTCCCCCGGGACAGAGTGCGGAAGCTTTCTTT
-	TRBJ1-3	TRBV12-3/TRBV12-4	-	CASSKDLSTRSGNTIYF	TGTGCCAGCAGTAAGGACCTATCAACGCGCTCTGGAAACACCATATATTTT
-	TRBJ2-6	TRBV12-3/TRBV12-4	many	CASSSDGGSGANVLTF	TGTGCCAGCAGTTCCGACGGTGGGTCTGGGGCCAACGTCCTGACTTTC
-	TRBJ1-1	TRBV5-6	once	CASSLNAARGGRTEAFF	TGTGCCAGCAGCCTCAACGCAGCCCGGGGGGGGCGGACTGAAGCTTTCTTT
TRBD1	TRBJ1-2	TRBV6-5	many	CASSYSTGSGSYGYTF	TGTGCCAGCAGTTACTCGACAGGGAGTGGCTCCTATGGCTACACCTTC
-	TRBJ2-5	TRBV6-5	many	CASSYEGAGWGETQYF	TGTGCCAGCAGTTACGAGGGCGCTGGTTGGGGAGAGACCCAGTACTTC
-	TRBJ1-2	TRBV11-2	many	CASSLEGLGRPIDDGYTF	TGTGCCAGCAGCTTAGAGGGCCTTGGGAGACCAATAGACGATGGCTACACCTTC
-	TRBJ1-1	TRBV6-5	-	CASSYSGGRVNTEAFF	TGTGCCAGCAGTTACTCGGGCGGGAGGGTGAACACTGAAGCTTTCTTT
-	TRBJ2-2	TRBV2	many	CASTRGGTGELFF	TGTGCCAGCACCAGGGGAGGCACCGGGGAGCTGTTTTTT
TRBD1	TRBJ2-7	TRBV6-2/TRBV6-3	many	CASSYRSGGLWEQYF	TGTGCCAGCAGTTACCGCTCAGGGGGCCTGTGGGAGCAGTACTTC
TRBD1	TRBJ1-1	TRBV19	many	CASIPGTAGNTEAFF	TGTGCCAGTATCCCGGGGACAGCGGGGAACACTGAAGCTTTCTTT
-	TRBJ1-1	TRBV14	many	CASSQRSLLNTEAFF	TGTGCCAGCAGCCAAAGGTCCCTTTTGAACACTGAAGCTTTCTTT
TRBD1	TRBJ1-5	TRBV4-1	-	CASSQAPRVRDRGHQPQHF	TGCGCCAGCAGCCAAGCACCTCGCGTCCGGGACAGGGGTCACCAGCCCCAGCATTTT
TRBD1	TRBJ1-2	TRBV12-3/TRBV12-4	-	CASSLRQGPGYTF	TGTGCCAGCAGTTTAAGACAGGGGCCTGGCTACACCTTC
TRBD1	TRBJ1-1	TRBV7-3	many	CASSRTGGWNTEAFF	TGTGCCAGCAGCCGGACAGGGGGCTGGAACACTGAAGCTTTCTTT
TRBD1	TRBJ1-5	TRBV6-5	many	CASNHGQVLNQPQHF	TGTGCCAGCAATCATGGACAGGTTTTAAATCAGCCCCAGCATTTT
TRBD2	TRBJ2-7	TRBV20-1	few	CSARERGGRYEQYF	TGCAGTGCTAGAGAGCGGGGGGGCAGGTACGAGCAGTACTTC
-	TRBJ2-5	TRBV11-2	-	CASSLVVVGETQYF	TGTGCCAGCAGCTTAGTCGTGGTGGGAGAGACCCAGTACTTC